A single T cell receptor beta chain is shown here with its context. CDR1 and CDR2 (germline): LNHDA, SQIVND (reference sequence). Deletions cut 2 bases from V and 2 bases from J, with 9 bases between. This CDR3 comprises 14 residues. This entry is derived from a study of blood T cell repertoires in COVID-19. Under the authors' procedure: The assay estimated nucleated cells by amplifying reference gene primers. Clones were sequenced by immunoSEQ multiplex PCR, and TCRdb holds only the in-frame ones, with some missing. V and J calls and clone size are as listed in that table; D and trimming were resolved from the DNA. In the table there are a few hundred thousand clones, 88% of which are singletons.

Material: peripheral blood. V usage is TRBV19 and J usage is TRBJ2-5; no firm D call. The clonotype was recovered from a woman in her 30s with COVID-19, enrolled during active disease. CDR3: CASSISVRQETQYF. The DNA for the CDR3 is TGTGCCAGTAGTATATCTGTCAGGCAAGAGACCCAGTACTTC. The full variable domain, with the rest looked up from reference TRBV19 and TRBJ2-5, is DGGITQSPKYLFRKEGQNVTLSCEQNLNHDAMYWYRQDPGQGLRLIYYSQIVNDFQKGDIAEGYSVSREKKESFPLTVTSAQKNPTAFYLCASSISVRQETQYFGPGTRLLVL.